The 23 T cell receptor beta chains given below trace back to one sample, sequenced in a study of blood T cells in healthy people across ages (dated by TCRdb to between 2015 and 2016). Receptors were amplified or captured by 5' RACE. Sequencing instrument: Illumina HiSeq 2500. A second PCR of roughly 7 to 11 cycles was performed with a sample-barcoded 5' primer and a J-beta primer mix. The public reads were quality trimmed at Q25 with fastp and then assembled into clones with MiXCR by TCRdb, keeping productive beta chains. Each CDR3 protein appears once, grouped with its most common genes and DNA. The sample profile shows 590,000 or so distinct CDR3 sequences; about 30% of them were found once. 15% to 17% of the sample belongs to the ten largest clones. What was sequenced was blood. All receptors come from a woman aged 80 or older in good health.

For this clonotype: A much larger clone sits a single nucleotide away, making a read error possible. V is TRBV2 and J is TRBJ2-1; TRBD2 might be the D (5 bases). From germline, CDR1 is SNHLY and CDR2 FYNNEI. This CDR3 is built from 15 residues. The CDR3 coding sequence is TGTGCCGGCAGTGAAATAGGGAGCTCCTACAATGAGCAGTTCTTC. The encoded protein is CAGSEIGSSYNEQFF.

This clonotype appeared many times. The J gene is TRBJ2-7, the V gene TRBV28; D might be TRBD2 (8 bases). The V end was cut by 7 bases, the J end by 3 bases, with 16 bases between. Germline V gene lookup returns CDR1 MDHEN and CDR2 SYDVKM. The length of the CDR3 is 14 residues. This CDR3 reads CASTRGGQSYEQYF. Written as DNA, the CDR3 is TGTGCCAGCACCCGGGGGGGACAGAGCTACGAGCAGTACTTC.

This clonotype was seen a handful of times. The rearrangement joins TRBV6-2 or TRBV6-3 to TRBJ1-1, with D unclear. This CDR3 has 13 residues. The germline V and J ends were trimmed by 1 base and 1 base, with 4 bases remaining between them. In germline, CDR1 is MNHEY, CDR2 SVGEGT. In DNA form, the CDR3 reads TGTGCCAGCAGTTACTTTCCGAACACTGAAGCTTTCTTT. Residues: CASSYFPNTEAFF.

This clonotype was counted at least ten times. The chain carries TRBV15 and TRBJ2-3; no reliable D call. The V gene lost 1 base and the J gene lost 4 bases, with 12 bases spanning the gap. The CDR3 is made up of 15 amino acids. Germline V gives CDR1 LNHNV, CDR2 YYDKDF (reference sequence). CDR3 region: CATSRAGYTPDTQYF. The DNA of the CDR3 is TGTGCCACCAGCAGAGCTGGGTATACCCCAGATACGCAGTATTTT.

As to this clonotype: A much larger clone differs by one base, so this may be a read error. The chain uses TRBV12-3 or TRBV12-4 and TRBJ2-5, with D unresolved. There are 15 residues in the CDR3. Trimming took off 6 bases at V and 11 bases at J, with 25 bases between the two ends. CDR3 coding DNA: TGTGCCAGCAGCCGCTACAATGAGCAAAACAATGAGCAGTACTTC. Translating it yields CASSRYNEQNNEQYF.

The chain recombines TRBV20-1 with TRBJ2-1; 7 nucleotides match TRBD2. This CDR3 has 16 amino acids. Germline assignment: CDR1 DFQATT and CDR2 SNEGSKA (reference sequence). With 5 bases clipped from V and 4 bases from J, the junction kept 14 bases outside the gene matches. The CDR3 is CSAPRGIAGRYNEQFF. The CDR3 bases are TGCAGTGCTCCGAGAGGGATAGCGGGTCGATACAATGAGCAGTTCTTC.

This clonotype was counted many times. The rearrangement joins TRBV9 to TRBJ2-5; D is unclear. Trimming removed 5 bases from V and 5 bases from J, with 4 bases in between. Germline lookup yields CDR1 SGDLS and CDR2 YYNGEE. The length of the CDR3 is 10 residues. CDR3 sequence: CASREETQYF. As DNA, the CDR3 is TGTGCCAGCAGGGAGGAGACCCAGTACTTC.

This clonotype has at least ten counts. The rearrangement joins TRBV5-6 to TRBJ2-7, with a weak D call TRBD2 (6 bases). Per germline, CDR1 SGHDT and CDR2 YYEEEE. This CDR3 contains 15 residues. V shed 4 bases and J shed 2 bases, with 16 bases lying between them. The CDR3 DNA reads as TGTGCCAGCAGCCCGGGACTTACTATGACCTACGAGCAGTACTTC. It specifies CASSPGLTMTYEQYF. Variable domain in full (rest from reference TRBV5-6 and TRBJ2-7): DAGVTQSPTHLIKTRGQQVTLRCSPKSGHDTVSWYQQALGQGPQFIFQYYEEEERQRGNFPDRFSGHQFPNYSSELNVNALLLGDSALYLCASSPGLTMTYEQYFGPGTRLTVT.

At least ten counts were recorded for this clonotype. For the CDR3, the DNA is TGTGCCACCAGTGATTCTGACAGGGGCTATAACAATGAGCAGTTCTTC. Protein sequence: CATSDSDRGYNNEQFF. V usage is TRBV24-1 and J usage is TRBJ2-1, with 8 bases lining up with TRBD1. V lost 2 bases, J lost 5 bases, and 7 bases stayed unmatched. Germline V gene sequence: CDR1 KGHDR, CDR2 SFDVKD. The CDR3 covers 16 residues.

The sample holds one count of this clonotype. A read error may produce the germline difference seen at one junction end. The chain couples TRBV12-3 or TRBV12-4 to TRBJ2-6; D could derive from TRBD1 or TRBD2 (7 bases each). There are 18 residues in the CDR3. The CDR3 bases are TGTGCCAGCAGTTTTCAGGGAGGGACAGTCTCTGGGGCCAACGTCCTGGCTTTC. It encodes CASSFQGGTVSGANVLAF.

This clonotype was observed a few times. This chain links TRBV5-1 with TRBJ2-1; D is possibly TRBD1 (6 bases). V dropped 2 bases and J dropped 6 bases, with 12 bases sitting between them. The CDR3 has 14 amino acids. Per germline, CDR1 SGHRS and CDR2 YFSETQ. CDR3 sequence: CASSLGQGFNEQFF. The DNA for the CDR3 is TGCGCCAGCAGCTTAGGGCAGGGGTTCAATGAGCAGTTCTTC.

This clonotype has a count of ten or more. This chain uses TRBV20-1 with TRBJ2-6; D may match TRBD1 or TRBD2 (5 bases each). With 6 bases removed from V and 0 bases from J, the gap between germline ends came to 15 bases. The CDR3 covers 16 residues. CDR1 is DFQATT and CDR2 is SNEGSKA in the germline V gene (reference sequence). CDR3 DNA sequence: TGCAGTGCGGGGCGGGCGGACCGCTCTGGGGCCAACGTCCTGACTTTC. Protein sequence: CSAGRADRSGANVLTF.

As regards this clonotype: A much larger clonotype is one base distant, so this may be a read error. The chain uses TRBV20-1 and TRBJ2-5; 8 bases are shared with TRBD2. The CDR3 is made up of 15 amino acids. V gave up 2 bases and J gave up 11 bases; unmatched junction bases: 16. Germline V gene lookup returns CDR1 DFQATT and CDR2 SNEGSKA (reference sequence). For the CDR3, the DNA is TGCAGTGCTAGACAGGAGCGGGGGCCGTACAATGAGCAGTACTTC. It yields the protein CSARQERGPYNEQYF.

Ten or more counts support this clonotype. The chain joins TRBV9 to TRBJ2-3; possibly TRBD2 for D (7 bases). The germline gives CDR1 SGDLS, CDR2 YYNGEE. V lost 0 bases to trimming and J lost 3 bases, with 14 bases between them. This CDR3 is built from 16 residues. The CDR3 DNA reads TGTGCCAGCAGCGTAGGGGCCAGGGGAGGGACAGATACGCAGTATTTT. Translation: CASSVGARGGTDTQYF.

This clonotype was counted ten times or more. The chain joins TRBV4-1 to TRBJ2-3, with TRBD2 matching over 8 bases. Germline CDR1 reads MGHRA; CDR2 reads YSYEKL. The V gene end was trimmed by 0 bases and the J gene end by 4 bases; junction bases not matched to a gene: 3. The CDR3 has 15 amino acids. CDR3 in amino acids: CASSQDSGEADTQYF. The DNA of the CDR3 is TGCGCCAGCAGCCAAGATAGCGGGGAGGCAGATACGCAGTATTTT.

DNA of the CDR3: TGCGCCAGCAGCTTACGACAGGGGCGGTACACCGGGGAGCTGTTTTTT. Encoded protein: CASSLRQGRYTGELFF. The chain is built from TRBV5-1 and TRBJ2-2, with TRBD1 identical over 8 bases. CDR3 length: 16 amino acids. V trimming: 2 bases; J trimming: 3 bases; junction bases outside the gene matches: 6. Germline assignment: CDR1 SGHRS and CDR2 YFSETQ.

The chain is built from TRBV7-2 and TRBJ2-1, with D possibly TRBD2 on 5 matching bases. This CDR3 is built from 14 residues. Trimming stripped 6 bases from V and 4 bases from J, with 13 bases between. Germline CDR1 reads SGHTA; CDR2 reads FQGNSA. CDR3 nucleotides: TGTGCCAGCAGACTAGGTGGTGCGTACAATGAGCAGTTCTTC. This codes for CASRLGGAYNEQFF.

V is TRBV20-1 and J is TRBJ2-5; D remains ambiguous. The CDR3 runs to 14 residues. Germline CDR1 reads DFQATT; CDR2 reads SNEGSKA (reference sequence). Trimming removed 5 bases from V and 2 bases from J, with 15 bases in between. CDR3 nucleotide sequence: TGCAGTGCTTTCCCGACTCCTACTCAAGAGACCCAGTACTTC. This sequence encodes CSAFPTPTQETQYF.

In this sample, this clonotype turned up many times. The chain couples TRBV5-1 to TRBJ2-5; D not certain. V was shortened by 1 base and J by 5 bases, with 21 bases between the two germline ends. The CDR3 consists of 17 residues. CDR1 is SGHRS and CDR2 is YFSETQ in the germline V gene. The CDR3 region is CASSLQLISLQRETQYF. For the CDR3, the DNA is TGCGCCAGCAGCTTGCAATTAATCTCCTTACAGCGCGAGACCCAGTACTTC.

This clonotype has ten or more counts. The chain joins TRBV7-8 to TRBJ2-1; D possibly corresponds to TRBD2 (6 bases). CDR3 length: 15 amino acids. Trimming stripped 5 bases from V and 5 bases from J, with 16 bases between. Germline V CDR1 and CDR2: SGHVS, FQNEAQ. CDR3 bases: TGTGCCAGCAGCCCGGCGGGATACGAGGACAATGAGCAGTTCTTC. Translated: CASSPAGYEDNEQFF.

This clonotype was recorded at least ten times. The V and J genes are TRBV25-1 and TRBJ1-3; D unclear. V was shortened by 7 bases and J by 8 bases, with 12 bases between the two germline ends. Germline CDR1 and CDR2: MGHDK and SYGVNS. The CDR3 totals 12 residues. In nucleotides, the CDR3 is TGTGCCAGCAAGTCCGATGGGGACACCATATATTTT. Its translation is CASKSDGDTIYF.

The sample holds many counts of this clonotype. This chain joins TRBV7-9 and TRBJ2-7, with D perhaps matching TRBD1 (6 bases). CDR1 is SEHNR and CDR2 is FQNEAQ in the germline V gene (reference sequence). Trimming left V 4 bases short and J 3 bases short, with 7 bases between. The CDR3 consists of 12 residues. The CDR3 region is CASSWTVYEQYF. The DNA for the CDR3 is TGTGCCAGCAGCTGGACAGTCTACGAGCAGTACTTC.

Points on this clonotype: A much larger clone sits a single nucleotide away, making a read error possible. This chain links TRBV20-1 with TRBJ1-2; D gene uncertain. Germline V gives CDR1 DFQATT, CDR2 SNEGSKA (reference sequence). This CDR3 comprises 12 residues. CDR3 sequence: CRARAGNYGYTF. DNA of the CDR3: TGCAGGGCTAGAGCCGGGAACTATGGCTACACCTTC.